Presented here are 26 T cell receptor beta chains from one specimen sequenced in a study of cytomegalovirus exposure and HLA in healthy donors. A multiplex PCR was run with 60 Vbeta primers and 13 Jbeta primers. Assay used: immunoSEQ multiplex PCR; TCRdb lists only in-frame clones, some missing. There are 120,000 or so clones in the sample; 80% occur only once, and 0.95% to 1.5% lies in the top ten. The material sequenced was PBMCs. These receptors originate from a female donor in good health and CMV-seronegative.

V gene TRBV30 combines with J gene TRBJ2-3; TRBD2 agrees at 12 bases. Germline V gene sequence: CDR1 GTSNPN, CDR2 SVGIG (reference sequence). This CDR3 spans 20 amino acids. V lost 4 bases to trimming and J lost 0 bases; unmatched junction nucleotides: 17. CDR3 in amino acids: CAWTTSIPSGGAESTDTQYF. CDR3 DNA sequence: TGTGCCTGGACCACTAGTATCCCTAGCGGGGGGGCAGAAAGCACAGATACGCAGTATTTT.

This clone occurred a few times. This rearrangement joins TRBV6-1 to TRBJ2-1; 9 nucleotides align to TRBD2. V was pared by 3 bases and J by 6 bases, with 9 bases of the junction left unmatched. Looked up from germline, CDR1 is MNHNS and CDR2 is SASEGT. The CDR3 is 16 residues long. The DNA for the CDR3 is TGTGCCAGCAGTGACCTGGCGGGGGGGCTAAGCAATGAGCAGTTCTTC. Its protein product is CASSDLAGGLSNEQFF.

The rearrangement links TRBV5-3 to TRBJ2-5, with D unclear. TRBV5-3 belongs to the ORF category, with a function that is uncertain. CDR3 length: 14 amino acids. V was trimmed by 0 bases and J by 4 bases, leaving 10 bases between them. Here the CDR3 reads CARSLGAGGETQYF. The CDR3 nucleotides are TGTGCCAGAAGCTTGGGGGCAGGTGGAGAGACCCAGTACTTC.

The chain recombines TRBV19 with TRBJ2-2; D might be TRBD2 (5 bases). The length of the CDR3 is 14 residues. The V and J ends lost 3 bases and 3 bases respectively, with 8 bases between them. The germline V gene encodes CDR1 LNHDA and CDR2 SQIVND (reference sequence). CDR3 residues: CASSMPGYTGELFF. The CDR3 region has the DNA TGTGCCAGTAGTATGCCGGGGTACACCGGGGAGCTGTTTTTT. Filled out from reference TRBV19 and TRBJ2-2, the complete variable domain reads DGGITQSPKYLFRKEGQNVTLSCEQNLNHDAMYWYRQDPGQGLRLIYYSQIVNDFQKGDIAEGYSVSREKKESFPLTVTSAQKNPTAFYLCASSMPGYTGELFFGEGSRLTVL.

This clone was seen more than once but under ten times. CDR3 bases: TGTGCCAGCAGCCCGGGGGGAACAGATACGCAGTATTTT. It is translated as CASSPGGTDTQYF. V usage is TRBV16 and J usage is TRBJ2-3; 7 positions match TRBD2. The CDR3 is 13 residues long. The V segment lost 4 bases and the J segment 3 bases; nucleotides outside the gene matches: 1. Germline loops: CDR1 KGHSY, CDR2 FQNENV.

The V call is TRBV5-4, the J call TRBJ2-2; 8 bases match TRBD1. The CDR3 runs to 15 residues. CDR1 is SGHNT, CDR2 YYREEE, per germline (reference sequence). V gave up 4 bases and J gave up 6 bases; unmatched junction bases: 8. The CDR3 sequence is CASSPGQGQAGELFF. In nucleotides, the CDR3 is TGTGCCAGCAGCCCCGGACAGGGTCAGGCCGGGGAGCTGTTTTTT. The complete variable domain, with remaining parts taken from reference TRBV5-4 and TRBJ2-2, reads ETGVTQSPTHLIKTRGQQVTLRCSSQSGHNTVSWYQQALGQGPQFIFQYYREEENGRGNFPPRFSGLQFPNYSSELNVNALELDDSALYLCASSPGQGQAGELFFGEGSRLTVL.

The V and J genes are TRBV14 and TRBJ2-1; possible D gene TRBD1, 6 bases. CDR3 length equals 14 residues. Trimming cost V 1 base and J 10 bases, with 14 bases left between them. Germline values: CDR1 SGHDN, CDR2 FVKESK. The CDR3 loop is CASSQVQGRVEQFF. The CDR3 DNA sequence: TGTGCCAGCAGCCAAGTTCAGGGGCGTGTAGAGCAGTTCTTC.

This clone was counted a single time. This sequence joins TRBV6-5 and TRBJ2-1; maybe TRBD2 (6 bases). CDR3 length: 15 residues. Germline V CDR1 and CDR2: MNHEY, SVGAGI. Between the trimmed V and J ends, which lost 0 bases and 9 bases, there was a span of 15 bases. In nucleotides, the CDR3 is TGTGCCAGCAGTTACTCCGGGACCACCGGGGGTGAGCAGTTCTTC. It yields the protein CASSYSGTTGGEQFF.

The CDR3 reads CASSPVSNTGELFF. The CDR3 bases are TGCGCCAGCAGCCCAGTTTCGAACACCGGGGAGCTGTTTTTT. This rearrangement joins TRBV5-1 to TRBJ2-2; D not resolved. The germline V gene has CDR1 SGHRS and CDR2 YFSETQ. V was shortened by 4 bases and J by 0 bases, with 7 bases between the two germline ends. The CDR3 loop spans 14 amino acids. Supplemented by reference TRBV5-1 and TRBJ2-2, the full variable domain reads KAGVTQTPRYLIKTRGQQVTLSCSPISGHRSVSWYQQTPGQGLQFLFEYFSETQRNKGNFPGRFSGRQFSNSRSEMNVSTLELGDSALYLCASSPVSNTGELFFGEGSRLTVL.

A few counts support this clone. The chain couples TRBV19 to TRBJ1-4, with D possibly being TRBD1 (6 bases). Per the germline V gene, CDR1 is LNHDA and CDR2 is SQIVND (reference sequence). The germline V and J ends were trimmed by 3 bases and 4 bases, with 21 bases remaining between them. The CDR3 extends over 18 amino acids. The CDR3, as DNA: TGTGCCAGTAGTATCGACCCCCCCGCCCAGGGGAATAATGAAAAACTGTTTTTT. It is translated as CASSIDPPAQGNNEKLFF.

This clone was seen a single time. The chain links TRBV2 to TRBJ2-4, with 8 bases aligning to TRBD2. This CDR3 has 16 residues. In germline, CDR1 is SNHLY, CDR2 FYNNEI. Losses at the gene ends were 6 bases for V and 2 bases for J; bases not matched to a gene: 9. DNA of the CDR3: TGTGCCAGCAGCACAAGCGGGAGTTCTACCAAAAACATTCAGTACTTC. This gives the protein CASSTSGSSTKNIQYF.

This chain connects TRBV5-1 to TRBJ2-5; 8 bases are a match to TRBD2. The CDR3 covers 14 residues. The trim removed 1 base at V and 4 bases at J, leaving 3 bases unmatched. The germline gives CDR1 SGHRS, CDR2 YFSETQ. The CDR3 DNA reads as TGCGCCAGCAGCTTGCAAGCGGGGGCAGAGACCCAGTACTTC. As protein: CASSLQAGAETQYF.

This clone appeared once. V gene TRBV25-1 combines with J gene TRBJ1-1; possible D gene TRBD1, 6 bases. CDR3 length: 12 amino acids. With 4 bases removed from V and 11 bases from J, the gap between germline ends came to 14 bases. The V gene's germline CDR1 is MGHDK and CDR2 SYGVNS. The CDR3 spells CASSGRGSKAFF. Written as DNA, the CDR3 is TGTGCCAGCAGTGGTAGGGGGAGTAAGGCTTTCTTT.

The chain is built from TRBV11-2 and TRBJ1-4, with D possibly being TRBD1 (5 bases). This CDR3 is built from 15 residues. The V and J ends lost 1 base and 8 bases respectively, with 14 bases between them. Looked up from germline, CDR1 is SGHAT and CDR2 is FQNNGV. In DNA form, the CDR3 reads TGTGCCAGCAGCTTAGTTGGAGGGGCATCCGAAAAACTGTTTTTT. Translation: CASSLVGGASEKLFF.

This chain connects TRBV14 to TRBJ2-5; D unclear. The J call may be mistaken, given a closer DNA end match to TRBJ2-7. The CDR3 covers 14 residues. Per germline, CDR1 SGHDN and CDR2 FVKESK. The CDR3 DNA sequence: TGTGCCAGCAGCCAAGTTGGGCCCCCCTACGAGCAGTACTTC. It specifies CASSQVGPPYEQYF.

V and J are TRBV28 and TRBJ2-7; a possible D gene is TRBD2 (5 bases). CDR1 is MDHEN and CDR2 is SYDVKM in the germline V gene. The CDR3 is made up of 13 amino acids. Deletions cut 10 bases from V and 2 bases from J, with 15 bases between. The CDR3 DNA reads as TGTGCCACTGGAGGCGGCCTTCCCTACGAGCAGTACTTC. Translating gives CATGGGLPYEQYF. Supplemented by reference TRBV28 and TRBJ2-7, the full variable domain reads DVKVTQSSRYLVKRTGEKVFLECVQDMDHENMFWYRQDPGLGLRLIYFSYDVKMKEKGDIPEGYSVSREKKERFSLILESASTNQTSMYLCATGGGLPYEQYFGPGTRLTVT.

CDR3 loop: CASRLADNEQFF. The CDR3 DNA reads as TGTGCCAGTCGACTAGCGGACAATGAGCAGTTCTTC. The rearrangement joins TRBV28 to TRBJ2-1; 9 bases map to TRBD2. CDR3 length: 12 residues. J gave up 5 bases and V 9 bases, and 2 bases lay outside the gene matches. The V gene's germline CDR1 is MDHEN and CDR2 SYDVKM. The full variable domain, completed using reference TRBV28 and TRBJ2-1, is DVKVTQSSRYLVKRTGEKVFLECVQDMDHENMFWYRQDPGLGLRLIYFSYDVKMKEKGDIPEGYSVSREKKERFSLILESASTNQTSMYLCASRLADNEQFFGPGTRLTVL.

The rearrangement links TRBV18 to TRBJ2-7; 10 nucleotides agree with TRBD1. This CDR3 comprises 15 residues. V lost 5 bases to trimming and J lost 0 bases; unmatched junction nucleotides: 4. The germline V gene encodes CDR1 KGHSH and CDR2 LQKENI. The CDR3 loop is CASSAGTGASYEQYF. Written as DNA, the CDR3 is TGTGCCAGCTCAGCCGGGACAGGGGCCTCCTACGAGCAGTACTTC.

This clone was counted a few times. This chain connects TRBV6-1 to TRBJ1-2, with TRBD1 matching 9 bases. Per germline, CDR1 MNHNS and CDR2 SASEGT. The CDR3 length is 13 residues. With 6 bases clipped from V and 7 bases from J, the junction kept 6 bases outside the gene matches. The CDR3 is CASSQDRGAGYTF. The CDR3 DNA follows: TGTGCCAGCAGCCAGGACAGGGGTGCTGGCTACACCTTC.

The chain recombines TRBV5-1 with TRBJ2-1, with a possible D match to TRBD2 (5 bases). Trimming took off 5 bases at V and 9 bases at J, with 15 bases between the two ends. The CDR3 covers 13 residues. Germline V gene data show CDR1 as SGHRS and CDR2 as YFSETQ. The CDR3 loop is CASSWVPEGEQFF. In nucleotides, the CDR3 is TGCGCCAGCAGTTGGGTCCCTGAGGGTGAGCAGTTCTTC.

This clone was counted only a few times. The chain carries TRBV30 and TRBJ1-6, with D possibly being TRBD1 (5 bases). The CDR3 has 15 residues. Trimming pared 3 bases from V and 9 bases from J, leaving 18 bases between. Per germline, CDR1 GTSNPN and CDR2 SVGIG (reference sequence). The CDR3: CAWSLGAAFPSPLHF. The CDR3 DNA reads as TGTGCCTGGAGCCTAGGGGCGGCCTTCCCTTCACCCCTCCACTTT.

This clone appeared a single time. This rearrangement joins TRBV27 to TRBJ2-7; D is perhaps TRBD1 (5 bases). The CDR3 consists of 12 residues. Trimming shortened V by 3 bases and J by 6 bases, and 9 bases separated the two germline ends. Germline assignment: CDR1 MNHEY and CDR2 SMNVEV (reference sequence). The CDR3 is CASSFGGAEQYF. CDR3 nucleotide sequence: TGTGCCAGCAGTTTTGGTGGGGCCGAGCAGTACTTC.

Only a few counts were recorded for this clone. The rearrangement joins TRBV30 to TRBJ1-2, with 8 nucleotides matching TRBD1. The CDR3 covers 14 residues. The germline V gene has CDR1 GTSNPN and CDR2 SVGIG (reference sequence). V lost 3 bases, J lost 2 bases, and 5 bases stayed unmatched. CDR3 in DNA: TGTGCCTGGAGCATGAGACAGGGGAACTATGGCTACACCTTC. Translated: CAWSMRQGNYGYTF. The whole variable domain, remainder taken from reference TRBV30 and TRBJ1-2, is SQTIHQWPATLVQPVGSPLSLECTVEGTSNPNLYWYRQAAGRGLQLLFYSVGIGQISSEVPQNLSASRPQDRQFILSSKKLLLSDSGFYLCAWSMRQGNYGYTFGSGTRLTVV.

The gene calls are TRBV4-1 and TRBJ1-1; TRBD1 matches at 7 bases. Trimming took 11 bases from V and 3 from J; bases not matched to a gene: 9. The length of the CDR3 is 13 residues. In germline, CDR1 is MGHRA, CDR2 YSYEKL. In DNA, the CDR3 is TGCGCCTCTCGACAGGGTGAGGACACTGAAGCTTTCTTT. This gives the protein CASRQGEDTEAFF.

V usage is TRBV7-2 and J usage is TRBJ2-1, with 12 bases aligning to TRBD1. Per germline, CDR1 SGHTA and CDR2 FQGNSA. V lost 4 bases and J lost 7; bases outside the gene matches: 8. The CDR3 is made up of 16 amino acids. The DNA for the CDR3 is TGTGCCAGCAGCTCGCCGGGACAGGGGGCATTAAATGAGCAGTTCTTC. Translating gives CASSSPGQGALNEQFF.

The chain carries TRBV4-1 and TRBJ2-3, with TRBD1 as a possible D gene (5 bases). V was shortened by 4 bases and J by 0 bases, with 17 bases between the two germline ends. Germline CDR1 MGHRA, CDR2 YSYEKL. The CDR3 has 17 amino acids. In nucleotides, the CDR3 is TGCGCCAGCAGCCCCCGCCAGGGAACACTTAGCACAGATACGCAGTATTTT. It specifies CASSPRQGTLSTDTQYF.